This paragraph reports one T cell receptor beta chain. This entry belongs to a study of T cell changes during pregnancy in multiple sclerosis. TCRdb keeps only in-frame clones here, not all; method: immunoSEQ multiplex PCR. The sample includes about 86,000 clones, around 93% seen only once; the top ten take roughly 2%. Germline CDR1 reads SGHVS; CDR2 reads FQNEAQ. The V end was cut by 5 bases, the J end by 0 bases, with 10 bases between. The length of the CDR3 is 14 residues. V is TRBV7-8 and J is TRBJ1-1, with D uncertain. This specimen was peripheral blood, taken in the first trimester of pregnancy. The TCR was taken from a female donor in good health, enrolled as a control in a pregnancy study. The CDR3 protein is CASSQSNLNTEAFF. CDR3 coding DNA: TGTGCCAGCAGCCAAAGTAACTTGAACACTGAAGCTTTCTTT. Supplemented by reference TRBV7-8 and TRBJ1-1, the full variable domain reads GAGVSQSPRYKVAKRGQDVALRCDPISGHVSLFWYQQALGQGPEFLTYFQNEAQLDKSGLPSDRFFAERPEGSVSTLKIQRTQQEDSAVYLCASSQSNLNTEAFFGQGTRLTVV.